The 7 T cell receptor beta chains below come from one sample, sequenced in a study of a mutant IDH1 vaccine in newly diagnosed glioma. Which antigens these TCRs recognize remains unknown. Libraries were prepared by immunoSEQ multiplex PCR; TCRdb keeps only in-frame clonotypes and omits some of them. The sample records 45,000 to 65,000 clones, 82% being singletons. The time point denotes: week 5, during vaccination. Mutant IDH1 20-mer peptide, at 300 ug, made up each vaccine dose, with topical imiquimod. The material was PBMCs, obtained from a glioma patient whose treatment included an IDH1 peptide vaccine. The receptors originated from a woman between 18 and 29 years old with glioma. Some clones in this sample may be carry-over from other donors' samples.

In nucleotides, the CDR3 is TGTGCCAGCAGCCTTGGGACAGAGAGCTACAATGAGCAGTTCTTC. Translating gives CASSLGTESYNEQFF. The chain recombines TRBV9 with TRBJ2-1, with 7 bases matching TRBD1. CDR3 size: 15 residues. Germline CDR1 and CDR2: SGDLS and YYNGEE. With 4 bases clipped from V and 3 bases from J, the junction kept 7 bases outside the gene matches.

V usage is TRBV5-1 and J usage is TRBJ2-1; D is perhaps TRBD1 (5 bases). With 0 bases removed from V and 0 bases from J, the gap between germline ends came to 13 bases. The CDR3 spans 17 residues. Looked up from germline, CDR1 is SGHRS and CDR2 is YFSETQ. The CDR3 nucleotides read TGCGCCAGCAGCTTGGGGGCTGCACAGGCCTCCTACAATGAGCAGTTCTTC. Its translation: CASSLGAAQASYNEQFF. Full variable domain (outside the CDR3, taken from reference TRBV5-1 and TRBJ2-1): KAGVTQTPRYLIKTRGQQVTLSCSPISGHRSVSWYQQTPGQGLQFLFEYFSETQRNKGNFPGRFSGRQFSNSRSEMNVSTLELGDSALYLCASSLGAAQASYNEQFFGPGTRLTVL.

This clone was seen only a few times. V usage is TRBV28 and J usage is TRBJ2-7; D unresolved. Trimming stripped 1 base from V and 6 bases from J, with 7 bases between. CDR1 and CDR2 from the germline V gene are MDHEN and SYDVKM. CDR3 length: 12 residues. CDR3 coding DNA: TGTGCCAGCAGTTTATTGGCGACCGAGCAGTACTTC. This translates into CASSLLATEQYF.

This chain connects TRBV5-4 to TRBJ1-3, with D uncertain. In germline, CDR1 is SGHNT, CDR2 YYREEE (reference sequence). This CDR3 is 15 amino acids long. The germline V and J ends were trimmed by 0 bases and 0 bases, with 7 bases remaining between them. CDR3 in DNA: TGTGCCAGCAGCTTGGGCGGAACCTCTGGAAACACCATATATTTT. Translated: CASSLGGTSGNTIYF.

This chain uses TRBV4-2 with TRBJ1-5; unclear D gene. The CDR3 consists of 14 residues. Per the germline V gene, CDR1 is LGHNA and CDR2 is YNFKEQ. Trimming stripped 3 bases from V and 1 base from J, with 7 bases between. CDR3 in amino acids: CASSQALSNQPQHF. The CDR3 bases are TGTGCCAGCAGCCAGGCATTGAGCAATCAGCCCCAGCATTTT.

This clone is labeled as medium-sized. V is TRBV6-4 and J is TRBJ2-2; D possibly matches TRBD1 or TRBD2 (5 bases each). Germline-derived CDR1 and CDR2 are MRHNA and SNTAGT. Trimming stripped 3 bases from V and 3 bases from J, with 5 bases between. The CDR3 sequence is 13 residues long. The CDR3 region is CASSEGDTGELFF. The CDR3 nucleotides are TGTGCCAGCAGTGAGGGGGACACCGGGGAGCTGTTTTTT.

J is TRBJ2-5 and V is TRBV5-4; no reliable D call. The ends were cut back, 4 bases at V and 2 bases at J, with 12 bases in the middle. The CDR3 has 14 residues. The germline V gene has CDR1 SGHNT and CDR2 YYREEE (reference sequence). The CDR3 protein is CASSPLITQETQYF. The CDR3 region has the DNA TGTGCCAGCAGCCCCCTCATAACGCAAGAGACCCAGTACTTC.